What follows are 21 T cell receptor beta chains derived from one specimen sequenced in a study of beta chain features in type 1 diabetes. Every isolated RNA sample was fully reverse transcribed, so sequencing captured expressed TCRB transcripts. Profiled with immunoSEQ multiplex PCR; TCRdb holds only in-frame clones, not every one. The repertoire holds about 740,000 clones, with over 10% as singletons. Their antigen targets remain unknown. General study points: TCRB CDR3 length was moderately but significantly reduced in all four CD4+ subsets of Type 1 diabetes patients.

The sample consisted of naive CD4+ T cells from blood. All receptors come from a man between 18 and 29 years old with type 1 diabetes.

This clone was detected a few times. V is TRBV4-2 and J is TRBJ2-2; D is unresolved. Germline V CDR1 and CDR2: LGHNA, YNFKEQ. The CDR3 is 15 residues long. The V gene lost 1 base and the J gene lost 6 bases, with 12 bases spanning the gap. CDR3 in amino acids: CASSQVSSRAGELFF. CDR3 nucleotide sequence: TGTGCCAGCAGCCAAGTCTCCAGTCGCGCCGGGGAGCTGTTTTTT.

This clone was seen only a few times. The sample contains more than one DNA sequence encoding this CDR3. The genes are TRBV28 and TRBJ2-7; 9 nucleotides match TRBD1. The CDR3 has 15 amino acids. Trimming took 4 bases from V and 2 from J; bases not matched to a gene: 6. Germline CDR1 and CDR2: MDHEN and SYDVKM. The CDR3 DNA is TGTGCCAGCAGTTCCCCCGGGACAGGGACCTACGAGCAGTACTTC. Translating gives CASSSPGTGTYEQYF. Looking up the rest from reference TRBV28 and TRBJ2-7 gives the full variable domain: DVKVTQSSRYLVKRTGEKVFLECVQDMDHENMFWYRQDPGLGLRLIYFSYDVKMKEKGDIPEGYSVSREKKERFSLILESASTNQTSMYLCASSSPGTGTYEQYFGPGTRLTVT.

This clone has a count of ten or more. The gene calls are TRBV13 and TRBJ2-3, with D uncertain. Per germline, CDR1 PRHDT and CDR2 FYEKMQ (reference sequence). CDR3 size: 16 residues. The ends were cut back, 1 base at V and 0 bases at J, with 11 bases in the middle. Written as DNA, the CDR3 is TGTGCCAGCAGCTTAGAAGACTCTTGGAGCACAGATACGCAGTATTTT. This sequence encodes CASSLEDSWSTDTQYF.

In this sample, this clone turned up a few times. The chain couples TRBV4-1 to TRBJ1-4; D gene unclear. This CDR3 spans 15 amino acids. V gave up 1 base and J gave up 4 bases, with 10 bases separating them. The V gene's germline CDR1 is MGHRA and CDR2 YSYEKL. For the CDR3, the DNA is TGCGCCAGCAGCCAAGTGGGTGGCGGTAATGAAAAACTGTTTTTT. Its protein is CASSQVGGGNEKLFF.

This clone occurred a few times. The junction differs from germline at one of its ends, possibly a read error. The CDR3 here is CATSIGGGFDYGYTF. CDR3 coding DNA: TGTGCCACCAGTATTGGTGGGGGATTCGACTATGGCTACACCTTC. The V and J genes are TRBV28 and TRBJ1-2; D perhaps matches TRBD1 (5 bases). CDR3 size: 15 residues. Germline CDR1 is MDHEN and CDR2 is SYDVKM.

This clone has a handful of counts. This chain's CDR3 is CSRIGTDTQYF. CDR3 bases: TGCAGTCGAATTGGGACAGATACGCAGTATTTT. This chain connects TRBV20-1 to TRBJ2-3, with D unresolved. The germline gives CDR1 DFQATT, CDR2 SNEGSKA (reference sequence). V lost 8 bases and J 3 bases, leaving 9 bases between the germline ends. This CDR3 region has 11 residues.

The chain uses TRBV29-1 and TRBJ1-1; D ambiguous. The CDR3 has 11 residues. The V and J ends lost 2 bases and 8 bases respectively, with 9 bases between them. CDR1 is SQVTM and CDR2 is ANQGSEA in the germline V gene. The CDR3 protein is CSVESPAEAFF. CDR3 bases: TGCAGCGTTGAATCGCCAGCAGAAGCTTTCTTT. Full variable domain (remainder filled in from reference TRBV29-1 and TRBJ1-1): SAVISQKPSRDICQRGTSLTIQCQVDSQVTMMFWYRQQPGQSLTLIATANQGSEATYESGFVIDKFPISRPNLTFSTLTVSNMSPEDSSIYLCSVESPAEAFFGQGTRLTVV.

The chain is built from TRBV19 and TRBJ2-3; D tentatively reads TRBD1 or TRBD2 (5 bases each). Germline values: CDR1 LNHDA, CDR2 SQIVND (reference sequence). This CDR3 has 14 residues. V lost 7 bases, J lost 7 bases, and 18 bases lay in between. The CDR3 loop reads CASNPPGSAHTQYF. CDR3 sequence (DNA): TGTGCCAGTAACCCCCCAGGGAGTGCGCATACGCAGTATTTT.

The V gene is TRBV6-6, the J gene TRBJ1-1; D gene ambiguous. Germline V gives CDR1 MNHNY, CDR2 SVGAGI (reference sequence). The CDR3 spans 12 residues. V lost 8 bases to trimming and J lost 1 base, with 8 bases between them. The CDR3 spells CASGYGNTEAFF. As DNA, the CDR3 is TGTGCCAGCGGGTACGGGAACACTGAAGCTTTCTTT.

V usage is TRBV2 and J usage is TRBJ1-6; maybe TRBD1 (6 bases). V was cut by 4 bases and J by 7 bases, with 11 bases left in between. This CDR3 has 14 amino acids. Germline CDR1 and CDR2: SNHLY and FYNNEI. CDR3 sequence (DNA): TGTGCCAGCAGTGGGGCAGGGGCGAATTCACCCCTCCACTTT. It translates to CASSGAGANSPLHF.

This clone was detected a few times. The chain couples TRBV5-6 to TRBJ1-4; no firm D call. Trimming took off 3 bases at V and 2 bases at J, with 8 bases between the two ends. This CDR3 region has 14 residues. Germline CDR1 SGHDT, CDR2 YYEEEE. The CDR3 loop is CASSYGRTNEKLFF. The CDR3, as DNA: TGTGCCAGCAGCTATGGACGGACTAATGAAAAACTGTTTTTT.

V and J are TRBV10-3 and TRBJ2-1; D is perhaps TRBD1 or TRBD2 (5 bases each). Germline V gene lookup returns CDR1 ENHRY and CDR2 SYGVKD. V lost 0 bases and J 14 bases, leaving 26 bases between the germline ends. The CDR3 extends over 17 amino acids. The chain's CDR3 is CAISESVGADRGLGEFF. Here the CDR3 DNA reads TGTGCCATCAGTGAGTCGGTCGGAGCAGACCGTGGATTGGGGGAGTTCTTC.

This clone was seen once. This chain joins TRBV19 and TRBJ2-3; the match to TRBD1 covers 8 bases. This CDR3 comprises 14 residues. Per germline, CDR1 LNHDA and CDR2 SQIVND (reference sequence). J gave up 4 bases and V 5 bases, and 5 bases lay outside the gene matches. CDR3 DNA sequence: TGTGCCAGTAGTGCCATCAGGGGGCCAGATACGCAGTATTTT. It yields the protein CASSAIRGPDTQYF.

V is TRBV5-1 and J is TRBJ2-7; D perhaps matches TRBD1 (6 bases). The CDR3 covers 15 residues. The germline V gene encodes CDR1 SGHRS and CDR2 YFSETQ. Trimming shortened V by 4 bases and J by 5 bases, and 19 bases separated the two germline ends. This chain's CDR3 is CASSPTPGQGDEQYF. The CDR3 DNA follows: TGCGCCAGCAGCCCGACCCCGGGACAAGGGGACGAGCAGTACTTC.

V usage is TRBV6-5 and J usage is TRBJ2-2; perhaps TRBD2 as D (6 bases). The CDR3 is made up of 15 amino acids. The ends were cut back, 0 bases at V and 4 bases at J, with 9 bases in the middle. Per germline, CDR1 MNHEY and CDR2 SVGAGI. The CDR3 DNA follows: TGTGCCAGCAGTTACTCGGAGGGGTTCACCGGGGAGCTGTTTTTT. Translating it yields CASSYSEGFTGELFF.

This chain joins TRBV27 and TRBJ1-5; tentative D call: TRBD1 (6 bases). The germline CDR1 and CDR2 sequences are MNHEY and SMNVEV (reference sequence). The CDR3 spans 16 residues. V gave up 5 bases and J gave up 4 bases, with 18 bases separating them. The CDR3 spells CASSGPGALGNQPQHF. The DNA of the CDR3 is TGTGCCAGCAGTGGTCCAGGGGCCCTCGGGAATCAGCCCCAGCATTTT.

A few counts support this clone. The genes are TRBV6-5 and TRBJ2-1, with TRBD1 as a possible D gene (6 bases). V was cut by 5 bases and J by 10 bases, with 12 bases left in between. This CDR3 is 12 amino acids long. Germline V gene data show CDR1 as MNHEY and CDR2 as SVGAGI. CDR3 nucleotide sequence: TGTGCCAGCAGTGAATTGGGGACAGAGCAGTTCTTC. This encodes CASSELGTEQFF.

This clone was observed a handful of times. V usage is TRBV2 and J usage is TRBJ1-3, with D uncertain. The CDR3 runs to 12 residues. Germline CDR1 reads SNHLY; CDR2 reads FYNNEI. Deletions cut 4 bases from V and 0 bases from J, with 1 base between. The CDR3 bases are TGTGCCAGCAGTGCCTCTGGAAACACCATATATTTT. It encodes CASSASGNTIYF.

The J gene is TRBJ1-1, the V gene TRBV6-1; the D gene is possibly TRBD1 (5 bases). The V gene's germline CDR1 is MNHNS and CDR2 SASEGT. V gave up 11 bases and J gave up 2 bases, with 18 bases separating them. This CDR3 is 14 amino acids long. The CDR3 is CAGRGNGRNTEAFF. In DNA, the CDR3 is TGTGCCGGTCGGGGGAACGGAAGAAACACTGAAGCTTTCTTT.

This clone came up a few times. The rearrangement uses TRBV7-2 and TRBJ1-4; D is ambiguous. V lost 5 bases and J 0 bases, leaving 7 bases between the germline ends. The CDR3 is made up of 14 amino acids. From germline, CDR1 is SGHTA and CDR2 FQGNSA. The CDR3 loop reads CASSPGTTNEKLFF. The CDR3 nucleotides read TGTGCCAGCAGCCCAGGCACAACTAATGAAAAACTGTTTTTT.

This clone was seen only a few times. J is TRBJ1-1 and V is TRBV29-1; D is unclear. The CDR3 consists of 13 residues. Germline V CDR1 and CDR2: SQVTM, ANQGSEA. V gave up 4 bases and J gave up 0 bases, with 9 bases separating them. CDR3 in amino acids: CSVAPRMNTEAFF. In DNA, the CDR3 is TGCAGCGTTGCTCCACGGATGAACACTGAAGCTTTCTTT.